Included here is one TCR beta chain sequence, with context. The antigen it recognizes is unknown. Base qualities are not provided; no much larger clone lies one nucleotide away. These data belong to a study of cytomegalovirus exposure and HLA in healthy donors (TCRdb year 2017). Regarding the study in general: According to an earlier analysis of 550 to 700 of the donors, 150 million to 200 million T cells yielded roughly 110 million unique TCR beta sequences and approximately 300 Gb of sequence data. Class I and class II HLA loci were covered by the typing at four-digit resolution. Donor age, sex, ethnicity and CMV serostatus were compiled together with the repertoire data. A later genetic analysis used genome-wide SNP genotypes for about 60% of the roughly 700 donors, treating that subset as a discovery cohort. An early release covering roughly 600 HLA-typed donors comprised 300 to 350 gigabases of sequencing data and around 85 million unique TCR sequences. All discovery cohort repertoires had been generated using a single sequencing platform. In an earlier analysis of around 540 of the donors, high-throughput TCR beta sequencing was used to judge whether each TCR beta V gene segment behaved as functional or pseudogenic. The later analysis used no new phenotypic data to find candidate immune exposures, relying instead on TCR beta sequences and their occurrence across donors. The study aimed to test whether cataloging public T cell receptors could reveal signatures of past pathogen exposure. To predict cytomegalovirus infection status, the study brought together high-throughput TCR immunosequencing, statistical association of individual TCRs with disease status, and machine learning. In a later analysis, previously published TCR beta repertoires from fewer than 750 donors were re-analyzed and high-resolution HLA genotyping was added so that TCR occurrence patterns could be studied. In addition to the first cohort of 650 to 800 subjects, a separate validation cohort of approximately 120 different subjects was used. Among the roughly 390 genotyped donors, around 81% belonged to the genetic ancestry cluster associated with self-reported Caucasian donors. The number of typed donors differed by locus: about 629-640 for A, B, C, DRB1 and DQB1; approximately 530 for DQA1; approximately 600 for DPA1; and approximately 450 for DPB1. On average, 235,054 unique TCR beta nucleotide sequences were sequenced per donor among some 420 genotyped donors of the cohort, with about 19% of those sequences being non-productive. The study used immunosequencing to profile the T cell repertoires of approximately 640 subjects and linked those repertoires to cytomegalovirus serostatus. Four to six DR-DQ haplotypes were handled as single units for association and clustering, since linkage in the cohort was strong.

What the authors observed across the whole study: Specific HLA alleles were associated with 15,000 to 20,000 TCR beta sequences at a false discovery rate of 0.05 in a later analysis. The earlier analysis of around 600 of the donors excluded around 17 rarely observed V segments, including chromosome 9 orphons, because counts were too low. In a later analysis, the rate of TCR association differed among HLA loci, with DRB1 alleles having the most associated TCRs and HLA-C alleles having the fewest. It was suggested by the authors that the approach could potentially be generalized to other disease states and immunological phenotypes. In this cohort, only TCR beta chains were sequenced, and detectable features were limited by the absence of alpha or paired-chain data. A later analysis reported that several top co-occurrence clusters appeared linked to parvovirus B19, influenza, CMV and Epstein-Barr virus. In a later genetic analysis, fewer N-insertions in productive TCRs were reported among donors in an Asian-associated ancestry cluster than the roughly 700-donor mean. Most TCR sequences were observed very rarely across donors, whereas some public TCRs were present in many individuals. Correlated functional status among segregating V segments might reflect linkage disequilibrium, but an unknown experimental factor could not be ruled out. In a later analysis, most CMV-associated TCR beta chains were found to appear HLA-restricted, with HLA associations seemingly driven largely by CMV exposure. A later analysis found that HLA-associated TCR beta chains were more clonally expanded and had lower generation probabilities than equally common non-associated chains. Immune exposure information for the cohort was limited to CMV serostatus. Because some donors lacked HLA typing at each locus, the association tests relied only on the typed subset. V-gene and J-gene trimming of TCR beta chains was associated with a missense DCLRE1C variant in a later genetic analysis, and the association was replicated in an independent cohort. Broadly in line with IMGT annotations, most TCR beta V segments showed up in productive rearrangements about 90% or about 30% of the time in an earlier analysis of several hundred of the donors. When HLA alleles, especially DR and DQ, strongly co-occurred, attributing TCR associations to individual alleles was difficult. In vitro tests confirmed that a few of the cytomegalovirus-associated TCR beta chains recognize cytomegalovirus antigens. Sequencing depth was assumed to be roughly uniform across donors in the presence/absence analyses, though that assumption may not hold. Because the 87-base-pair reads could not distinguish some IMGT-functional V segments, including TRBV6-2 and TRBV6-3, those segments were excluded. The study gave a list of 150 to 200 TCR beta chains associated with cytomegalovirus. A further reported finding was that TCR beta sequences accurately predicted the HLA-A and HLA-B alleles for most subjects in the first cohort. The classifier was reported to diagnose cytomegalovirus status with high specificity and sensitivity in both the original and validation cohorts. A cluster of highly shared sequence variants was judged likely to be a technical artifact of the sequencing pipeline.

The cohort comprised some 700 healthy bone marrow donors. Cohort members were all nominally healthy when sampled, although unrecorded immune exposures were likely present. The donor was CMV seropositive and was included in the group of 250 to 300 seropositive cohort members. Every donor gave a peripheral blood sample, and the peripheral blood mononuclear cells from that sample were used for TCR beta sequencing. Genomic DNA extraction from the blood cell samples was performed with the Qiagen DNeasy Blood Extraction Kit. To prepare the library, the immunoSEQ multiplex PCR assay was applied. A mixture of 60 forward primers for TCR Vbeta segments and 13 reverse primers for TCR Jbeta segments was used in the multiplex PCR. Amplification of the CDR3 region of rearranged TCR beta genes was performed with a multiplex PCR assay on genomic DNA. The amplified TCR beta libraries were sequenced on the Illumina HiSeq System as 87-base-pair reads. For the original study's pipeline: A later analysis counted tens of millions of unique TCR beta chains across the 666 repertoires, and 9 million to 14 million of these chains were shared by at least two donors. Raw reads were error-corrected and collapsed into unique sequences with a nearest-neighbor algorithm that merged closely related sequences to remove PCR and sequencing errors. Alignment of CDR3 sequences to IMGT reference sequences was used to assign V, D and J gene segments. Each retained sequence needed at least a six-nucleotide match to both a V gene segment and a J gene segment. A rearrangement counted as productive if the CDR3 had no stop codons and remained in frame with V and J, and every other rearrangement counted as non-productive. Following IMGT convention, CDR3 was defined as the stretch from the second conserved V-encoded cysteine up to the conserved J-encoded phenylalanine. The earlier analysis of more than 450 of the donors excluded sequences that lacked an unambiguous match to a single V gene segment. An earlier analysis of 500 to 700 of the donors classified V segments as functional when productive rearrangements were above 56.7% and as segregating when the standard deviation between donors was above 5%. To diagnose cytomegalovirus status from the catalog of TCR beta chain sequences, a statistical classification framework was built. In a later analysis, TCR nucleotide sequences were compared against IMGT/GENE-DB human TR gene sequences so that V and J genes could be assigned. In a later analysis, CDR3 sequences and most-parsimonious VDJ recombination scenarios were assigned using the TCRdist pipeline. In a later analysis, every TCR beta chain was defined by the combination of its CDR3 amino acid sequence and its V-gene family, and reads without a unique V-gene family were dropped. To address suspected cross-contamination and a sequencing artifact, a later analysis removed 592 highly shared, low-generation-probability nucleotide sequences. In a later analysis, a clonal expansion index was calculated for each public chain from normalized within-repertoire ranks of inferred template counts. Generation probabilities in a later analysis came from a VDJ recombination model fitted to out-of-frame rearrangements, and those results were checked against IGoR. In a later analysis, TCR-TCR, TCR-HLA and TCR-CMV co-occurrence was scored with hypergeometric tests, and a repertoire-size bias correction was applied to TCR pairs. To estimate false discovery rates, a later analysis permuted the HLA or CMV assignments 20 times. A later analysis grouped co-occurring TCRs with DBSCAN, adding TCRdist sequence similarity when clustering within HLA-allele-positive subsets. Repertoires with fewer than 30,000 or more than 120,000 public chains, plus five repertoires with anomalous nucleotide sharing, were excluded from co-occurrence clustering. As stored in TCRdb, this immuneACCESS dataset retains in-frame rearrangements with V and J assigned. A fraction of the clones does not appear; measured against another copy, unresolved V genes explain less than half of the discrepancy, and the remainder lacks a known reason. From that table come the V and J calls and clone size; the DNA was used to work out D and trimming. The sample table records under 200,000 clones; roughly 80% of these occur just once. Less than 1% of the sample comes from the top ten.

Including the terminal cysteine and phenylalanine, the CDR3 comprises 17 residues. The read is trimmed to its CDR3 DNA, 51 bases read in frame from base 1. Per the germline V gene (reference sequence), LNHNV is the CDR1 and YYDKDF is the CDR2. Trimmed from V: 1 base; trimmed from J: 6 bases; junction bases lacking a gene match: 10. The clonotype originates from a girl aged 2 to 9 in good health and CMV-seropositive. The sample comprised PBMCs. The V and J genes are TRBV15 and TRBJ1-4, with TRBD1 identical over 8 junction bases. CDR3 reads: CATSRGFDRGEDEKLFF. The nucleotide sequence reads as follows: TGTGCCACCAGCAGAGGTTTTGACAGGGGTGAAGATGAAAAACTGTTTTTT.